This paragraph reports one T cell receptor (beta chain). CDR1 is SEHNR and CDR2 is FQNEAQ in the germline V gene (reference sequence). This CDR3 has 14 amino acids. The J segment lost 8 bases and the V segment lost 5 bases, leaving 7 bases of the junction unmatched. The sample belongs to a study of blood T cell repertoires in COVID-19. Background on the study: From the United States, Italy and Spain came samples of acute and convalescent COVID-19. The cDNA or gDNA used as material had been derived from T cells, B-cell-depleted T cells, or PBMCs.

Per the original data handling: Amplification with reference gene primers provided the estimates of nucleated cell counts. Assay used: immunoSEQ multiplex PCR; TCRdb lists only in-frame clones, some missing. Clone size and the V and J calls come from that table; the DNA yielded D and trimming. The sample consists of under 200,000 clones, about 87% of them appearing once. The clonotype comes from a man in his forties or fifties with active or convalescent COVID-19. The sequenced sample was peripheral blood. V gene TRBV7-9 combines with J gene TRBJ1-5; 9 bases fit TRBD1. The CDR3 loop is CASSPGQGREPQHF. The CDR3 nucleotides are TGTGCCAGCAGCCCTGGACAGGGGAGAGAGCCCCAGCATTTT.